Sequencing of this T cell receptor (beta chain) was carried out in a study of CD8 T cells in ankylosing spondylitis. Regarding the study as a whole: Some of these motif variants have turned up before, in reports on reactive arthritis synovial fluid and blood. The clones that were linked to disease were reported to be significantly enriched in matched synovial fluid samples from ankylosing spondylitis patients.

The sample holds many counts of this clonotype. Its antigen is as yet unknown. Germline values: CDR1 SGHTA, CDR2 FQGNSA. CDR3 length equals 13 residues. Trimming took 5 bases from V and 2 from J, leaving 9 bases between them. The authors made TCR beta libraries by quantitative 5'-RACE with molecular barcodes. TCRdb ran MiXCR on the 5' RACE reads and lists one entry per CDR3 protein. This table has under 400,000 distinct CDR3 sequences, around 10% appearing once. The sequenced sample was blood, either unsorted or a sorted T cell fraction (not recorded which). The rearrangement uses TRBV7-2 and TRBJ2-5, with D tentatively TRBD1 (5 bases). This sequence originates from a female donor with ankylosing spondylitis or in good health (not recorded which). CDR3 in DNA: TGTGCCAGCAGCCGACAGTTTCAAGAGACCCAGTACTTC. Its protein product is CASSRQFQETQYF.